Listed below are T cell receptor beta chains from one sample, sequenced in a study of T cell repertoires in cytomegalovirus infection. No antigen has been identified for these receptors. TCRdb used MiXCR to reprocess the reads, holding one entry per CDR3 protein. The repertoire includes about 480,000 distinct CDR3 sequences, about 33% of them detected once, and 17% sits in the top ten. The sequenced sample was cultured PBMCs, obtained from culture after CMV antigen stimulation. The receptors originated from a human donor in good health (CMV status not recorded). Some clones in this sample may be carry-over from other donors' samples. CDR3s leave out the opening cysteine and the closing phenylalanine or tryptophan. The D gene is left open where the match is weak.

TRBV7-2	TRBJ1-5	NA	ASSLGPGRKERTSNQPQH
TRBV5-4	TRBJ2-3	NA	ASRGGIANRDTQY
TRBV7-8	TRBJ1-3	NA	ASSPQVVAGNTIY
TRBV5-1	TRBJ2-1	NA	ASSLVGNSYNEQF
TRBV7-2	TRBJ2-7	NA	ASSFGTESFYEQY
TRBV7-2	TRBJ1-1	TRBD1	ASSLWTGGTEAF
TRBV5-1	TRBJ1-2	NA	ASSLVTGSDYGYT
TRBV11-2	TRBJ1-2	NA	ASRSLKGGIHGYT
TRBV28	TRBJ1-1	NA	ASSLHGQSNTEAF
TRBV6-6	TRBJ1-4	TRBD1	ASRDRGSNEKLF
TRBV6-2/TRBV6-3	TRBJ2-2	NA	ASSYSNMPTGELF
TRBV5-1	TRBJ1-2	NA	ASRRSRDGIFLVYGYT
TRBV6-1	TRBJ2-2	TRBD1	ASSTDRGLRTGELF
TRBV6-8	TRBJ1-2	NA	ASVGGYGYT
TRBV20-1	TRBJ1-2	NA	SARVLGGGNYGYT
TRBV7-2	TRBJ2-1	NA	ASSPRLESNEQF
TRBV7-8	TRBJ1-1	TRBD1	ASSQDRSTEAF
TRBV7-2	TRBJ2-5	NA	ASSLSDGMGESQY
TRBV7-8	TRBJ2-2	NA	ASSLAGVDTGELF
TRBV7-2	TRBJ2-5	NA	ASSSSGHTQETQY
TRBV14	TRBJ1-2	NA	ASSQGVLLGGYGYT
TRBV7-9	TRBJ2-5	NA	ASSLVTEYQETQY
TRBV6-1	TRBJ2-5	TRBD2	ASSLLAGGPGETQY
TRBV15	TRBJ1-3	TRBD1	ATSRDSASGNTIY
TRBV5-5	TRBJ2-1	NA	ASSRRRVLGNEQF
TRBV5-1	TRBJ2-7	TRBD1	ASSLPGTGSRTWVRHYEQY
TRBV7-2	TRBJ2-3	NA	ASSFSGYTDTQY
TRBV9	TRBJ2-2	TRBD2	ASSVEGAGVNTGELF
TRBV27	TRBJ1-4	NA	ASSSTVYPGKLF
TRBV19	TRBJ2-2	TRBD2	ASIPGWLAGVDTGELF
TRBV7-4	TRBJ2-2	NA	ASKSRDINTGELF
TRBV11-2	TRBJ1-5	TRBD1	ASSLDMTGVGQPQH
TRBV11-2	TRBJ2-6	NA	ASSLGIGEVGANVLT
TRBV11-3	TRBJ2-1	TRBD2	ASSLETGGNNEQF
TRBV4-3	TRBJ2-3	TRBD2	ASSQALAGGPDTDTQY
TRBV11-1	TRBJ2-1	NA	ASSANWRNEQF